What follows describes a single TCR beta chain. These data belong to a study of blood T cell repertoires in COVID-19. Sequencing used immunoSEQ multiplex PCR; TCRdb keeps in-frame clones, though not all of them. This table has about 23,000 clones, 65% to 85% appearing once. Germline V gene sequence: CDR1 SGHNT, CDR2 YYREEE (reference sequence). CDR3 length equals 17 residues. V was trimmed by 3 bases and J by 2 bases, leaving 15 bases between them. V and J are TRBV5-4 and TRBJ2-6, with unresolved D. This TCR was sampled from a man aged 45-65 years with COVID-19, enrolled during active disease. Sequencing was done on a sample of peripheral blood. Here the CDR3 DNA reads TGTGCCAGCAGCTCTCCCTCCACATCGACTGGGGCCAACGTCCTGACTTTC. Its translation: CASSSPSTSTGANVLTF.